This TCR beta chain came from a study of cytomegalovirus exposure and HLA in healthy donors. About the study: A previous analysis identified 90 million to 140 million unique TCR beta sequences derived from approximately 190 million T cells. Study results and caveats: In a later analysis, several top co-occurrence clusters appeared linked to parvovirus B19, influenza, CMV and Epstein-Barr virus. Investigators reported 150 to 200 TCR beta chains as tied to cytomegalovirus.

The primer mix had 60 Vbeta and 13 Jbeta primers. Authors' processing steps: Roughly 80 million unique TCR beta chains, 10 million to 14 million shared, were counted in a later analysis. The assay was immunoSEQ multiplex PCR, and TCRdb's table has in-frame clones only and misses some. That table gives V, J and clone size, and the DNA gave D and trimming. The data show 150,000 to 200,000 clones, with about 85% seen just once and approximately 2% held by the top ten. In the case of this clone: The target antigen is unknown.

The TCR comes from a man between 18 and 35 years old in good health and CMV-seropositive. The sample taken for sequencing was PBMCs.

CDR3 in DNA: TGCGCCAGCAGCCTTTATTTTATTGACAGGGCCACTGAAGCTTTCTTT. Translating gives CASSLYFIDRATEAFF. The rearrangement links TRBV4-3 to TRBJ1-1; 7 bases fit TRBD1. The V gene's germline CDR1 is LGHNA and CDR2 YSLEER. The V segment lost 4 bases and the J segment 4 bases; nucleotides outside the gene matches: 12. The CDR3 is made up of 16 amino acids.